This passage covers 24 T cell receptor beta chains from one sample sequenced in a study of blood T cell repertoires in COVID-19. The assay was immunoSEQ multiplex PCR, and TCRdb's table has in-frame clones only and misses some. The data contain hundreds of thousands of clones, about 89% of them seen just once; the ten biggest clones take up about 1.6%. Sequenced: peripheral blood. The receptor set was obtained from a woman aged 60-75 years who had recovered from COVID-19.

The J gene is TRBJ2-7, the V gene TRBV5-1, with D unclear. CDR3 length: 16 residues. V was trimmed by 3 bases and J by 2 bases, leaving 18 bases between them. CDR1 and CDR2 (germline): SGHRS, YFSETQ. CDR3 loop: CASSSHTDLSTYEQYF. The CDR3 coding sequence is TGCGCCAGCAGCTCGCATACTGACTTATCCACCTACGAGCAGTACTTC.

The rearrangement joins TRBV2 to TRBJ1-4, with D possibly being TRBD1 (6 bases). This CDR3 is built from 13 residues. Germline CDR1 reads SNHLY; CDR2 reads FYNNEI. Trimming took 1 base from V and 8 from J, leaving 8 bases between them. The chain's CDR3 is CASSEGGGEKLFF. In DNA, the CDR3 is TGTGCCAGCAGTGAAGGGGGGGGCGAAAAACTGTTTTTT.

The chain carries TRBV24-1 and TRBJ1-2, with 9 bases that match TRBD1. This CDR3 comprises 17 residues. Germline V gene sequence: CDR1 KGHDR, CDR2 SFDVKD. Trimming removed 4 bases from V and 7 bases from J; junction bases left unmatched: 15. The CDR3 DNA follows: TGTGCCACCAGTGAGGCCGGGACAGGGACCTCTTTGGGTGGCTACACCTTC. Amino acid sequence: CATSEAGTGTSLGGYTF.

DNA for the CDR3: TGTGCCATCAGTGGGATGACGGGGAAAGAGACCCAGTACTTC. Its protein product is CAISGMTGKETQYF. V is TRBV10-3 and J is TRBJ2-5; D possibly corresponds to TRBD2 (5 bases). The CDR3 has 14 amino acids. V was shortened by 4 bases and J by 3 bases, with 12 bases between the two germline ends. Germline lookup yields CDR1 ENHRY and CDR2 SYGVKD.

This chain joins TRBV5-6 and TRBJ1-2, with D unresolved. The V gene's germline CDR1 is SGHDT and CDR2 YYEEEE. The CDR3 has 14 residues. Trimming left V 4 bases short and J 8 bases short, with 18 bases between. The CDR3 protein is CASSQDPSAGGYTF. CDR3 nucleotide sequence: TGTGCCAGCAGCCAGGATCCTTCAGCGGGGGGCTACACCTTC.

CDR3 DNA: TGTGCCAGCAGCCTCAGGGGTGATAATTCACCCCTCCACTTT. Residues: CASSLRGDNSPLHF. The chain carries TRBV6-6 and TRBJ1-6; D is possibly TRBD1 (6 bases). The CDR3 has 14 residues. V lost 6 bases, J lost 5 bases, and 11 bases lay in between. CDR1 and CDR2 (germline): MNHNY, SVGAGI (reference sequence).

The rearrangement links TRBV28 to TRBJ2-7; D possibly corresponds to TRBD1 (5 bases). The V gene's germline CDR1 is MDHEN and CDR2 SYDVKM. The CDR3 extends over 15 amino acids. The V end lost 6 bases, the J end lost 0 bases, and 15 bases lay between the germline ends. CDR3 sequence: CASRPLWGPSYEQYF. CDR3 bases: TGTGCCAGCAGACCCCTTTGGGGCCCCTCCTACGAGCAGTACTTC.

The V and J genes are TRBV19 and TRBJ2-5, with D perhaps matching TRBD1 (6 bases). Germline CDR1 LNHDA, CDR2 SQIVND (reference sequence). This CDR3 contains 13 residues. Trimming took 1 base from V and 4 from J, leaving 7 bases between them. The CDR3 protein is CASSIGTAETQYF. In DNA form, the CDR3 reads TGTGCCAGTAGTATAGGGACAGCAGAGACCCAGTACTTC. Filled out from reference TRBV19 and TRBJ2-5, the complete variable domain reads DGGITQSPKYLFRKEGQNVTLSCEQNLNHDAMYWYRQDPGQGLRLIYYSQIVNDFQKGDIAEGYSVSREKKESFPLTVTSAQKNPTAFYLCASSIGTAETQYFGPGTRLLVL.

The chain combines TRBV7-9 with TRBJ2-7; 13 bases align to TRBD2. J lost 2 bases, V lost 1 base, and 2 bases had no gene match. The CDR3 contains 16 residues. The germline V gene encodes CDR1 SEHNR and CDR2 FQNEAQ (reference sequence). The DNA for the CDR3 is TGTGCCAGCAGCTTAGGACTAGCGGGGGGTGCCTACGAGCAGTACTTC. Amino acid sequence: CASSLGLAGGAYEQYF.

V and J are TRBV10-3 and TRBJ1-1; tentatively, D is TRBD1 (6 bases). CDR3 length: 15 amino acids. The V end was cut by 0 bases, the J end by 7 bases, with 15 bases between. Germline V gives CDR1 ENHRY, CDR2 SYGVKD. CDR3 DNA: TGTGCCATCAGTGAGTCTACAGGGATGTATGTTGAAGCTTTCTTT. It encodes CAISESTGMYVEAFF.

This clone was recorded once. The chain uses TRBV5-1 and TRBJ1-6; D is perhaps TRBD1 (6 bases). This CDR3 region has 14 residues. Trimming cost V 2 bases and J 9 bases, with 12 bases left between them. Germline V gene lookup returns CDR1 SGHRS and CDR2 YFSETQ. The CDR3 region has the DNA TGCGCCAGCAGCTTTGCAGGGGTTTCTTCACCCCTCCACTTT. This codes for CASSFAGVSSPLHF.

The rearrangement uses TRBV5-1 and TRBJ1-3, with 8 bases matching TRBD1. Germline trimming cut 4 bases from V and 3 bases from J; bases unmatched to any gene: 3. CDR1 SGHRS and CDR2 YFSETQ come from the germline V gene. The CDR3 covers 14 residues. CDR3 bases: TGCGCCAGCAGCCAACAGGGGGGTGGAAACACCATATATTTT. This gives the protein CASSQQGGGNTIYF. The full variable domain, its missing parts supplied by reference TRBV5-1 and TRBJ1-3, is KAGVTQTPRYLIKTRGQQVTLSCSPISGHRSVSWYQQTPGQGLQFLFEYFSETQRNKGNFPGRFSGRQFSNSRSEMNVSTLELGDSALYLCASSQQGGGNTIYFGEGSWLTVV.

This chain links TRBV5-8 with TRBJ2-7; D is ambiguous. Germline lookup yields CDR1 SGHTS and CDR2 YDEGEE. Trimming shortened V by 2 bases and J by 0 bases, and 9 bases separated the two germline ends. This CDR3 has 14 residues. This chain's CDR3 is CASSLGDTSYEQYF. DNA of the CDR3: TGTGCCAGCAGCTTAGGTGACACCTCCTACGAGCAGTACTTC.

The V and J genes are TRBV5-4 and TRBJ1-2; D might be TRBD1 (5 bases). Germline lookup yields CDR1 SGHNT and CDR2 YYREEE (reference sequence). This CDR3 region has 17 residues. The V and J ends lost 0 bases and 0 bases respectively, with 15 bases between them. CDR3 bases: TGTGCCAGCAGCTTGGGGGGCAGGGTAGGTCCTAACTATGGCTACACCTTC. Protein: CASSLGGRVGPNYGYTF.

V is TRBV5-5 and J is TRBJ2-2, with D unresolved. Trimming stripped 0 bases from V and 0 bases from J, with 6 bases between. The CDR3 spans 15 residues. The V gene's germline CDR1 is SGHKS and CDR2 YYEKEE (reference sequence). The CDR3: CASSLVQPNTGELFF. In DNA, the CDR3 is TGTGCCAGCAGCTTGGTACAGCCGAACACCGGGGAGCTGTTTTTT.

This chain connects TRBV5-4 to TRBJ2-7; TRBD1 matches 9 bases. V lost 2 bases, J lost 4 bases, and 7 bases stayed unmatched. Germline V gene data show CDR1 as SGHNT and CDR2 as YYREEE (reference sequence). CDR3 length equals 15 residues. As DNA, the CDR3 is TGTGCCAGCAGCTTCCCGACAGGGGGGAGGTACGAGCAGTACTTC. Residues: CASSFPTGGRYEQYF.

As concerns this clone: This sample also contains other DNA sequences that code for the same CDR3. V gene TRBV11-3 combines with J gene TRBJ2-3; TRBD2 matches at 7 bases. V shed 3 bases and J 4 bases; nucleotides not matched to a gene: 4. This CDR3 is 14 amino acids long. Germline values: CDR1 SGHNT, CDR2 YENEEA. For the CDR3, the DNA is TGTGCCAGCAGCTTGGGCGGGGGTGCAGATACGCAGTATTTT. Protein product: CASSLGGGADTQYF.

There are a few counts of this clone. The chain has TRBV24-1 and TRBJ1-4; the match to TRBD1 covers 9 bases. Germline CDR1 KGHDR, CDR2 SFDVKD. V was pared by 3 bases and J by 6 bases, with 4 bases of the junction left unmatched. The CDR3 is 15 amino acids. As DNA, the CDR3 is TGTGCCACCAGTGATCCGGGACAGGGAGATGAAAAACTGTTTTTT. Protein sequence: CATSDPGQGDEKLFF.

The rearrangement uses TRBV6-1 and TRBJ2-5; a possible D gene is TRBD1 (6 bases). The CDR3 extends over 13 amino acids. V lost 2 bases to trimming and J lost 9 bases, with 13 bases between them. From germline, CDR1 is MNHNS and CDR2 SASEGT. In DNA, the CDR3 is TGTGCCAGCAGTGAAAGAGGTTCAGGGGCCCAGTACTTC. Translated: CASSERGSGAQYF.

The V gene is TRBV28, the J gene TRBJ2-1; the D gene is possibly TRBD1 (5 bases). Trimming took off 5 bases at V and 6 bases at J, with 11 bases between the two ends. CDR1 MDHEN and CDR2 SYDVKM come from the germline V gene. The CDR3 is 13 residues long. CDR3: CASSLQRGNEQFF. The DNA of the CDR3 is TGTGCCAGCAGTCTCCAAAGGGGCAATGAGCAGTTCTTC.

This rearrangement joins TRBV6-1 to TRBJ2-7, with a tentative D call TRBD1 (6 bases). The germline gives CDR1 MNHNS, CDR2 SASEGT. Trimming removed 0 bases from V and 1 base from J, with 7 bases in between. The CDR3 has 14 amino acids. CDR3 in amino acids: CASSEAGQSYEQYF. DNA of the CDR3: TGTGCCAGCAGTGAAGCCGGACAGTCCTACGAGCAGTACTTC.

The V call is TRBV15, the J call TRBJ2-3, with 11 positions matching TRBD2. The CDR3 loop spans 16 amino acids. The junction had 6 bases not matched to a gene; V was cut back by 1 base and J by 6 bases. Germline assignment: CDR1 LNHNV and CDR2 YYDKDF (reference sequence). The CDR3 region is CATSRALAGGEDTQYF. For the CDR3, the DNA is TGTGCCACCAGCAGAGCGCTAGCGGGGGGCGAGGATACGCAGTATTTT. Using reference TRBV15 and TRBJ2-3 for the parts outside the CDR3, the full variable domain is DAMVIQNPRYQVTQFGKPVTLSCSQTLNHNVMYWYQQKSSQAPKLLFHYYDKDFNNEADTPDNFQSRRPNTSFCFLDIRSPGLGDTAMYLCATSRALAGGEDTQYFGPGTRLTVL.

The chain uses TRBV9 and TRBJ1-1; tentative D call: TRBD1 (6 bases). From germline, CDR1 is SGDLS and CDR2 YYNGEE. V shed 6 bases and J shed 1 base, with 16 bases lying between them. The CDR3 runs 15 residues. The CDR3 DNA follows: TGTGCCAGCACCATCTTAGGGGGAGCGAACACTGAAGCTTTCTTT. Translation: CASTILGGANTEAFF.

This clone appeared once. The rearrangement uses TRBV5-1 and TRBJ2-3; 10 bases align to TRBD2. V was clipped by 3 bases and J by 0 bases; unmatched bases: 7. CDR1 is SGHRS and CDR2 is YFSETQ in the germline V gene. The CDR3 contains 17 residues. CDR3 DNA sequence: TGCGCCAGCAGCTGGGGACTAGCGTCTTATAGCACAGATACGCAGTATTTT. Protein: CASSWGLASYSTDTQYF.